A selection of T cell receptor beta chains follows, all from one sample in a study of blood T cell repertoires in COVID-19. Sequencing used immunoSEQ multiplex PCR; TCRdb keeps in-frame clones, though not all of them. The sample has about 280,000 clones; around 85% are singletons. The specimen sequenced was peripheral blood. Every receptor here comes from a woman in her 30s who had recovered from COVID-19. Each CDR3 is given with its conserved first and last residue. D genes are given only for firm matches. The size of a clone is reported for some rows only, either as once, few or many, or as a class for expanded clones.

size	J	V	D	DNA	CDR3
NA	TRBJ1-1	TRBV7-3	NA	TGTGCCAGCAGCTCCCAGGGCATAACTGAAGCTTTCTTT	CASSSQGITEAFF
NA	TRBJ1-2	TRBV27	NA	TGTGCCAGCAGTTTTAAGGGGCGCACTAACTATGGCTACACCTTC	CASSFKGRTNYGYTF
NA	TRBJ2-3	TRBV3-1/TRBV3-2	TRBD1	TGTGCCAGCAGCCAAGATATGGGGACAGGGGATGGAACAGATACGCAGTATTTT	CASSQDMGTGDGTDTQYF
once	TRBJ1-1	TRBV3-1/TRBV3-2	NA	TGTGCCAGCAGCCCCGGAGGTCGGGGGAACACTGAAGCTTTCTTT	CASSPGGRGNTEAFF
NA	TRBJ2-5	TRBV4-1	NA	TGCGCCAGCAGCCAAGAAATATTAACAGCACAAGAGACCCAGTACTTC	CASSQEILTAQETQYF
NA	TRBJ2-1	TRBV10-3	TRBD2	TGTGCCATCAGTGAGTCTGCGGGAGGGGCCAATGAGCAGTTCTTC	CAISESAGGANEQFF
NA	TRBJ2-5	TRBV4-1	TRBD2	TGCGCCAGCAGCCAAGATGCGGCTAGCGGAAGGGCCCAGTACTTC	CASSQDAASGRAQYF
NA	TRBJ2-7	TRBV28	TRBD1	TGTGCCAGCAGTCTGGGGACAGGGGTCCACGAGCAGTACTTC	CASSLGTGVHEQYF
NA	TRBJ2-5	TRBV4-1	TRBD1	TGCGCCAGCAGCGAGGGACAGGGGGCGCTTCTGGAGACCCAGTACTTC	CASSEGQGALLETQYF
NA	TRBJ1-3	TRBV6-5	NA	TGTGCCAGCAGCCAGATCCCTGTCAGTTCGAACACCATATATTTT	CASSQIPVSSNTIYF
NA	TRBJ2-7	TRBV28	TRBD2	TGTGCCAGCAGGGGGAGGGTGGAGCAGTACTTC	CASRGRVEQYF
NA	TRBJ1-2	TRBV14	NA	TGTGCCAGCAGCCCTTTGGACAGCTCCTATGGCTACACCTTC	CASSPLDSSYGYTF
NA	TRBJ1-1	TRBV6-2/TRBV6-3	NA	TGTGCCAGCAGCCGGAGGGCCGGGGTGAACACTGAAGCTTTCTTT	CASSRRAGVNTEAFF
NA	TRBJ1-5	TRBV7-2	TRBD1	TGTGCCAGCAGCTTCGGACAGGCCAATCAGCCCCAGCATTTT	CASSFGQANQPQHF
NA	TRBJ2-1	TRBV29-1	NA	TGCAGCGCCCGAGTAGCGCCAAATGGTGACAATGAGCAGTTCTTC	CSARVAPNGDNEQFF